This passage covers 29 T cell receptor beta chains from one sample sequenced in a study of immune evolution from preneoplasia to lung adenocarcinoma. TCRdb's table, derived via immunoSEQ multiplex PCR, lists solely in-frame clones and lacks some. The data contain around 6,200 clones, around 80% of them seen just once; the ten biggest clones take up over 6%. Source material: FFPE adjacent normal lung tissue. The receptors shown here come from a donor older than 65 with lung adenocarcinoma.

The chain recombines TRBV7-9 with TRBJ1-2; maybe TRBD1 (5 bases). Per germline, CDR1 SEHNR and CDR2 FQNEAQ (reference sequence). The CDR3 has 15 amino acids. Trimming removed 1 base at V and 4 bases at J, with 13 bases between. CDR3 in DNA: TGTGCCAGCAGCTTAGTGATAGAGGGGTTCTATGGCTACACCTTC. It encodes CASSLVIEGFYGYTF.

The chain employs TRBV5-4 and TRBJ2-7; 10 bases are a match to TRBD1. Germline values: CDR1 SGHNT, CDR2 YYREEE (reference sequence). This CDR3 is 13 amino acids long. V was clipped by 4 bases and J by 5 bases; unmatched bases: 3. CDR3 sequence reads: CASSKTGGDEQYF. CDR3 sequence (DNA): TGTGCCAGCAGCAAGACAGGGGGCGACGAGCAGTACTTC.

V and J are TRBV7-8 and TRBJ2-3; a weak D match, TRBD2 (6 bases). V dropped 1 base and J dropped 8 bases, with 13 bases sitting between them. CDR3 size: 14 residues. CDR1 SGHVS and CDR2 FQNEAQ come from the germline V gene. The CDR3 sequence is CASSLVGRLSTQYF. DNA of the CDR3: TGTGCCAGCAGCTTAGTAGGGAGGCTCAGTACGCAGTATTTT.

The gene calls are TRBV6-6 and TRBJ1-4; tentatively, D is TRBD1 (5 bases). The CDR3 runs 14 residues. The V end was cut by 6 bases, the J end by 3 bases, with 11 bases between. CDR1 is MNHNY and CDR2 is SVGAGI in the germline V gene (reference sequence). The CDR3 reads CASSPGRSNEKLFF. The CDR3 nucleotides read TGTGCCAGCAGCCCGGGACGGTCTAATGAAAAACTGTTTTTT.

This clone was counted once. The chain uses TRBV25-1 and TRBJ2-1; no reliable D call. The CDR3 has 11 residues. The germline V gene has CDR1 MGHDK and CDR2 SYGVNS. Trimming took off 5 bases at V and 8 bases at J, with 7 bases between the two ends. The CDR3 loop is CASSYSHEQFF. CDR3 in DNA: TGTGCCAGCAGTTATAGCCATGAGCAGTTCTTC.

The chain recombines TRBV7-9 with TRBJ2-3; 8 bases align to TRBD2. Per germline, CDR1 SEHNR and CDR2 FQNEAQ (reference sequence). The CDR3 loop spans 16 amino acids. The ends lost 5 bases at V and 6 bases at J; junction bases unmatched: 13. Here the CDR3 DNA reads TGTGCCAGCAGCCCAAGGGTCTTAGCGGGAAGGGATACGCAGTATTTT. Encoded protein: CASSPRVLAGRDTQYF.

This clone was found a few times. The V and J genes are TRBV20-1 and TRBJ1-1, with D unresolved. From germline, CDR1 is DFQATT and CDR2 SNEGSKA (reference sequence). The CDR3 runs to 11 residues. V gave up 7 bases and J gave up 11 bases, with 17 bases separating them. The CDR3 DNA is TGCAGTGGAACGGGTTCGGACTTGGCTTTCTTT. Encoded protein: CSGTGSDLAFF.

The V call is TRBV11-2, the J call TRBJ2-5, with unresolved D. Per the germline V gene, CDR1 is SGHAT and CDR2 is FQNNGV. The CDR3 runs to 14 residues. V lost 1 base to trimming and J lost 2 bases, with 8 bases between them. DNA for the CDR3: TGTGCCAGCAGCTTAGTGTATGGGCAAGAGACCCAGTACTTC. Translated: CASSLVYGQETQYF.

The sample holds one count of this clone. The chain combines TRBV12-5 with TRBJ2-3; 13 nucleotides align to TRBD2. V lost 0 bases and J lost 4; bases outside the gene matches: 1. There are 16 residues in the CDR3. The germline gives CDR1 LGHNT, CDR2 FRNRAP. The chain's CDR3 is CASGLVTSGRSDTQYF. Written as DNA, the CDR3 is TGTGCTAGTGGTTTGGTGACTAGCGGGAGGTCAGATACGCAGTATTTT.

The CDR3 nucleotides are TGCAGCGTCGCAGACAGAAACTATGGCTACACCTTC. Translated: CSVADRNYGYTF. The rearrangement links TRBV29-1 to TRBJ1-2, with a weak D call TRBD1 (5 bases). The CDR3 contains 12 residues. Germline assignment: CDR1 SQVTM and CDR2 ANQGSEA. V was clipped by 6 bases and J by 2 bases, with 10 bases between them.

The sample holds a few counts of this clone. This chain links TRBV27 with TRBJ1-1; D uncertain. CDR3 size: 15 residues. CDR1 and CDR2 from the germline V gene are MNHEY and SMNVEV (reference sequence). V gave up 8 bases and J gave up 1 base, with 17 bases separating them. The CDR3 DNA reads TGTGCCAGCTCACTCAGGCTGTCAGGGAACACTGAAGCTTTCTTT. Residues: CASSLRLSGNTEAFF.

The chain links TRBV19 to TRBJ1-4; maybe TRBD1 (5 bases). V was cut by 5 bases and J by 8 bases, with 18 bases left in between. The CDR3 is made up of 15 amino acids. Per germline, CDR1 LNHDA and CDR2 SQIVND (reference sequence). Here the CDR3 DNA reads TGTGCCAGTAGTCTCCGTGGAGGGGAGGGGGAAAAACTGTTTTTT. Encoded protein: CASSLRGGEGEKLFF.

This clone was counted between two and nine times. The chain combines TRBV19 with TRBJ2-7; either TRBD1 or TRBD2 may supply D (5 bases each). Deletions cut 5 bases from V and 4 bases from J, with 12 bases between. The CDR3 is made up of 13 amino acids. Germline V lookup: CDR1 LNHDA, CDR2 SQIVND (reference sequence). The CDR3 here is CASSRGVEYEQYF. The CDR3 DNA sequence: TGTGCCAGTAGTCGAGGGGTAGAGTACGAGCAGTACTTC.

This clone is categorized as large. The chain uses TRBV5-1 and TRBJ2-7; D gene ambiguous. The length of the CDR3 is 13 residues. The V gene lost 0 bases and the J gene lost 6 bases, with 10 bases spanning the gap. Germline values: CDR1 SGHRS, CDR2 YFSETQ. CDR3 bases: TGCGCCAGCAGCTTGGATACTGGTCCCGAGCAGTACTTC. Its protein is CASSLDTGPEQYF.

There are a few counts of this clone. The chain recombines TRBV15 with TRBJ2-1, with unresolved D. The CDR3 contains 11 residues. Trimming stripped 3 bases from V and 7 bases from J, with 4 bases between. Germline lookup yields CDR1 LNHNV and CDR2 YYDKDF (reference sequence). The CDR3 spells CATSSANEQFF. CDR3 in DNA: TGTGCCACCAGCAGCGCGAATGAGCAGTTCTTC.

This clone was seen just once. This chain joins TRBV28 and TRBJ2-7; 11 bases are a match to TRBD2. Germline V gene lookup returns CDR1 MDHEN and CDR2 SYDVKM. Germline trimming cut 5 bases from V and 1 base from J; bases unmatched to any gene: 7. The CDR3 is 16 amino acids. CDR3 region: CASSPYTSGSSYEQYF. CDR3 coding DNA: TGTGCCAGCAGTCCCTATACTAGCGGGAGTTCCTACGAGCAGTACTTC.

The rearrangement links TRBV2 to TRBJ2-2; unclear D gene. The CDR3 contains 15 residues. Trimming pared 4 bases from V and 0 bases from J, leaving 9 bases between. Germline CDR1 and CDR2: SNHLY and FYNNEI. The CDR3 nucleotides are TGTGCCAGCAGTGCATCCGATACGAACACCGGGGAGCTGTTTTTT. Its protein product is CASSASDTNTGELFF.

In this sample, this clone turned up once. The CDR3: CASSEARSSYNSPLHF. DNA for the CDR3: TGTGCCAGCAGTGAAGCGCGGAGCTCCTATAATTCACCCCTCCACTTT. This rearrangement joins TRBV2 to TRBJ1-6; D not resolved. Trimming removed 0 bases from V and 0 bases from J, with 6 bases in between. Germline assignment: CDR1 SNHLY and CDR2 FYNNEI. There are 16 residues in the CDR3.

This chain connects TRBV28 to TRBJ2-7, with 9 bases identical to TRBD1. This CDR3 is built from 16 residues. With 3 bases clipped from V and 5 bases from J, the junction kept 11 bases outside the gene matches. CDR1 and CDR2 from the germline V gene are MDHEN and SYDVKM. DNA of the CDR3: TGTGCCAGCAGTTTCCCCGCGACAGGGGGTGGCCACGAGCAGTACTTC. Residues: CASSFPATGGGHEQYF.

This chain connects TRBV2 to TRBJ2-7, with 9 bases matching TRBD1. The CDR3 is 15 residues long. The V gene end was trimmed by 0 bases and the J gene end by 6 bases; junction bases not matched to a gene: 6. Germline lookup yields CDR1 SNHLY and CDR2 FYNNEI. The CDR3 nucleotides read TGTGCCAGCAGTGAAGCTGGGACAGGGTTGGGCGAGCAGTACTTC. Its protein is CASSEAGTGLGEQYF.

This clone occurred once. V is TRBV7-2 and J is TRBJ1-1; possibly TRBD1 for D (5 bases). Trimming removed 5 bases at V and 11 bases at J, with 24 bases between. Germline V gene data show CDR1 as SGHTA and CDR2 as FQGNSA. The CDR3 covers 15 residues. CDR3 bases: TGTGCCAGCAGCACTAGCAGTGGGGCCATCGGTGACGCTTTCTTT. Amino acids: CASSTSSGAIGDAFF. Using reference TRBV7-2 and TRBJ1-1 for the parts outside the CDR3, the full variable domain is GAGVSQSPSNKVTEKGKDVELRCDPISGHTALYWYRQSLGQGLEFLIYFQGNSAPDKSGLPSDRFSAERTGGSVSTLTIQRTQQEDSAVYLCASSTSSGAIGDAFFGQGTRLTVV.

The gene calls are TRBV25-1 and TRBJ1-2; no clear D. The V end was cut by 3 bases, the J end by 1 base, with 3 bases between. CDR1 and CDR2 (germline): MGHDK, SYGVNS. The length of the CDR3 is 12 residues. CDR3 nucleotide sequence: TGTGCCAGCAGTGATCATAACTATGGCTACACCTTC. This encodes CASSDHNYGYTF.

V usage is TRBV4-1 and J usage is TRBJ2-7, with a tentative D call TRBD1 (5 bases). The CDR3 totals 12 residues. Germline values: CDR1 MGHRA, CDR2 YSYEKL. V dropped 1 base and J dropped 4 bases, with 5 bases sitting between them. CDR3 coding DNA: TGCGCCAGCAGCCAAGGACAGTACGAGCAGTACTTC. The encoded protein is CASSQGQYEQYF.

Here the CDR3 DNA reads TGTGCCAGCAGTGAAACTGGGCTGATTAATGAAAAACTGTTTTTT. This gives the protein CASSETGLINEKLFF. The chain is built from TRBV25-1 and TRBJ1-4; D unresolved. CDR3 length equals 15 residues. V was pared by 2 bases and J by 4 bases, with 11 bases between. Germline V CDR1 and CDR2: MGHDK, SYGVNS.

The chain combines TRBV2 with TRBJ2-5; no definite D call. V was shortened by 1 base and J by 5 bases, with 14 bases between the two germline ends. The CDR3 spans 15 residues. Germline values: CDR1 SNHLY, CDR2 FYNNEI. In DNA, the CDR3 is TGTGCCAGCAGTGAAGGGTCGTGGTCACCGGAGACCCAGTACTTC. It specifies CASSEGSWSPETQYF.

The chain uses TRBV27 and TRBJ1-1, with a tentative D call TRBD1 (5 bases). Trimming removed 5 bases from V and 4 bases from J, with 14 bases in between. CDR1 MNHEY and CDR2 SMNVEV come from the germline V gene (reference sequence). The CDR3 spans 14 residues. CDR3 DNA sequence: TGTGCCAGCAGTGCCCGGGGCGGTGCCACTGAAGCTTTCTTT. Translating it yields CASSARGGATEAFF.

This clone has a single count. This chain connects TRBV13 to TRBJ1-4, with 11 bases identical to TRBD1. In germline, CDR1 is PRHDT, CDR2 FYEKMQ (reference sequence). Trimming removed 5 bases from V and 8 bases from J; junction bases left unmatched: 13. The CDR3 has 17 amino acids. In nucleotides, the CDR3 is TGTGCCAGCAGCACACAGGGACAGGGGGGCGATCGGGAAAAACTGTTTTTT. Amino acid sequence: CASSTQGQGGDREKLFF. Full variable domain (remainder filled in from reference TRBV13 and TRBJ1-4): AAGVIQSPRHLIKEKRETATLKCYPIPRHDTVYWYQQGPGQDPQFLISFYEKMQSDKGSIPDRFSAQQFSDYHSELNMSSLELGDSALYFCASSTQGQGGDREKLFFGSGTQLSVL.

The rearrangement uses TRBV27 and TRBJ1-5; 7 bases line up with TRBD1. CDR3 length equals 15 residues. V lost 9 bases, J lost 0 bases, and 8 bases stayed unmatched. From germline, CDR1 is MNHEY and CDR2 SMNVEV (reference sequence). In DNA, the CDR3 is TGTGCCAGTACCGGGACAGTAAATAGCAATCAGCCCCAGCATTTT. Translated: CASTGTVNSNQPQHF.

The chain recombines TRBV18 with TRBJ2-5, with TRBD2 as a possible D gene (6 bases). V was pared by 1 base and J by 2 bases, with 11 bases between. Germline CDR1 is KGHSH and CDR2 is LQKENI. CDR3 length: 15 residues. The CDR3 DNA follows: TGTGCCAGCTCACCACGGAGCGGGCTTCAAGAGACCCAGTACTTC. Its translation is CASSPRSGLQETQYF. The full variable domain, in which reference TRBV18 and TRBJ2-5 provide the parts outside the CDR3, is NAGVMQNPRHLVRRRGQEARLRCSPMKGHSHVYWYRQLPEEGLKFMVYLQKENIIDESGMPKERFSAEFPKEGPSILRIQQVVRGDSAAYFCASSPRSGLQETQYFGPGTRLLVL.